This entry lists 8 T cell receptor beta chains sequenced from one sample in a study of T cell responses to AZD1222 COVID-19 vaccine. Measured with immunoSEQ multiplex PCR; TCRdb has only the in-frame clones, and not every one. The sample lists 120,000 to 150,000 clones, about nine tenths seen once, with roughly 2% in the top ten. The sequencing used peripheral blood, collected on day 0 of AZD1222 vaccination. All receptors come from an adult in good health.

The chain carries TRBV6-6 and TRBJ2-5; D not certain. The CDR3 is 15 amino acids. Looked up from germline, CDR1 is MNHNY and CDR2 is SVGAGI (reference sequence). V lost 6 bases and J lost 4, with 18 bases in between. As DNA, the CDR3 is TGTGCCAGCAGCACGAGTACTGGAGCCTCAGAGACCCAGTACTTC. It specifies CASSTSTGASETQYF.

The gene calls are TRBV7-8 and TRBJ1-1; D uncertain. CDR1 and CDR2 from the germline V gene are SGHVS and FQNEAQ. This CDR3 has 11 residues. The CDR3 sequence is CVSGQNNEAFF. CDR3 nucleotides: TGTGTCTCCGGGCAGAATAATGAAGCTTTCTTT. The variable domain in full, completed from reference TRBV7-8 and TRBJ1-1, reads GAGVSQSPRYKVAKRGQDVALRCDPISGHVSLFWYQQALGQGPEFLTYFQNEAQLDKSGLPSDRFFAERPEGSVSTLKIQRTQQEDSAVYLCVSGQNNEAFFGQGTRLTVV.

This chain links TRBV9 with TRBJ2-1, with D maybe TRBD2 (5 bases). This CDR3 region has 18 residues. CDR1 and CDR2 from the germline V gene are SGDLS and YYNGEE. Trimming removed 4 bases at V and 0 bases at J, with 20 bases between. The CDR3, as DNA: TGTGCCAGCAGCCCCCCGCGGGCTGCATCACCCTCCTACAATGAGCAGTTCTTC. This translates into CASSPPRAASPSYNEQFF.

A single count supports this clone. V usage is TRBV14 and J usage is TRBJ2-5; D is undetermined. The germline V and J ends were trimmed by 1 base and 0 bases, with 21 bases remaining between them. This CDR3 comprises 19 residues. Germline V lookup: CDR1 SGHDN, CDR2 FVKESK. The CDR3 bases are TGTGCCAGCAGCCAAGGCCCGAGATTCGGCTGGAAGTACCAAGAGACCCAGTACTTC. Protein product: CASSQGPRFGWKYQETQYF. The whole variable domain, filled in from reference TRBV14 and TRBJ2-5, reads EAGVTQFPSHSVIEKGQTVTLRCDPISGHDNLYWYRRVMGKEIKFLLHFVKESKQDESGMPNNRFLAERTGGTYSTLKVQPAELEDSGVYFCASSQGPRFGWKYQETQYFGPGTRLLVL.

V and J are TRBV7-2 and TRBJ2-7, with TRBD2 matching 9 bases. CDR3 length: 14 amino acids. The V and J ends lost 3 bases and 4 bases, in that order; junction bases with no gene match: 4. The germline gives CDR1 SGHTA, CDR2 FQGNSA. CDR3 nucleotides: TGTGCCAGCAGCTTGACTAGCGGAGCATACGAGCAGTACTTC. Encoded protein: CASSLTSGAYEQYF. Together with reference TRBV7-2 and TRBJ2-7, the CDR3 gives the full variable domain: GAGVSQSPSNKVTEKGKDVELRCDPISGHTALYWYRQSLGQGLEFLIYFQGNSAPDKSGLPSDRFSAERTGGSVSTLTIQRTQQEDSAVYLCASSLTSGAYEQYFGPGTRLTVT.

This clone was seen more than once but under ten times. The chain uses TRBV12-3 or TRBV12-4 and TRBJ1-2; tentatively, D is TRBD1 (6 bases). The CDR3 consists of 13 residues. V lost 4 bases and J 4 bases, leaving 10 bases between the germline ends. The CDR3, as DNA: TGTGCCAGCAGTTCCGGGGGCGGCTATGGCTACACCTTC. Translated: CASSSGGGYGYTF.

CDR3 sequence reads: CASSMTGEVSGANVLTF. For the CDR3, the DNA is TGTGCCAGCAGTATGACGGGTGAAGTCTCTGGGGCCAACGTCCTGACTTTC. The V and J genes are TRBV6-2 or TRBV6-3 and TRBJ2-6; D not resolved. V was shortened by 5 bases and J by 0 bases, with 14 bases between the two germline ends. The CDR3 consists of 17 residues. The germline gives CDR1 MNHEY, CDR2 SVGEGT.

A single count supports this clone. V gene TRBV15 combines with J gene TRBJ1-2, with D perhaps TRBD1 (5 bases). The CDR3 runs 12 residues. Germline V gene data show CDR1 as LNHNV and CDR2 as YYDKDF (reference sequence). V was shortened by 6 bases and J by 6 bases, with 11 bases between the two germline ends. The CDR3 region is CATSGGADGYTF. The CDR3 region has the DNA TGTGCCACCAGTGGGGGAGCGGATGGCTACACCTTC. Using reference TRBV15 and TRBJ1-2 for the parts outside the CDR3, the full variable domain is DAMVIQNPRYQVTQFGKPVTLSCSQTLNHNVMYWYQQKSSQAPKLLFHYYDKDFNNEADTPDNFQSRRPNTSFCFLDIRSPGLGDTAMYLCATSGGADGYTFGSGTRLTVV.